Listed below are T cell receptor beta chains from one sample, sequenced in a study of shared clonotypes between healthy human individuals. The protocol was immunoSEQ multiplex PCR, while the TCRdb copy is restricted to in-frame clones and leaves out a portion. This sample carries approximately 740,000 clones, about 91% of them seen once, and the ten largest clones take more than 20%. Sequenced: naive CD8+ T cells sorted from blood. The source of these receptors is a man aged 25-45 years in good health. Both conserved end residues are part of each CDR3. D genes are given only for firm matches. A row's size may be missing; if present it is once, few, many or a size class.

clone_size: NA
d_call: NA
v_call: TRBV29-1
j_call: TRBJ2-1
cdr3_aa: CSVDGVNEQFF
cdr3_nt: TGCAGCGTTGATGGAGTCAATGAGCAGTTCTTC

clone_size: NA
d_call: NA
v_call: TRBV5-6
j_call: TRBJ2-7
cdr3_aa: CASSLGGRRGDYEQYF
cdr3_nt: TGTGCCAGCAGCTTGGGTGGACGCCGCGGAGACTACGAGCAGTACTTC

clone_size: NA
d_call: TRBD1
v_call: TRBV2
j_call: TRBJ1-2
cdr3_aa: CGAGQGSYGYTF
cdr3_nt: TGTGGCGCGGGACAGGGGTCTTATGGCTACACCTTC

clone_size: NA
d_call: TRBD2
v_call: TRBV7-9
j_call: TRBJ2-3
cdr3_aa: CASSSPSGSGNTQYF
cdr3_nt: TGTGCCAGCAGCTCGCCCAGCGGGAGCGGGAATACGCAGTATTTT

clone_size: NA
d_call: NA
v_call: TRBV9
j_call: TRBJ2-2
cdr3_aa: CASGIFTGELFF
cdr3_nt: TGTGCCAGTGGGATCTTTACCGGGGAGCTGTTTTTT

clone_size: few
d_call: TRBD2
v_call: TRBV19
j_call: TRBJ2-1
cdr3_aa: CASSPSGSSYNEQFF
cdr3_nt: TGTGCCAGTAGTCCTAGCGGGAGCTCCTACAATGAGCAGTTCTTC

clone_size: once
d_call: TRBD1
v_call: TRBV7-9
j_call: TRBJ2-7
cdr3_aa: CASSLDRRHEQYF
cdr3_nt: TGTGCCAGCAGCCTGGACAGGCGACACGAGCAGTACTTC

clone_size: NA
d_call: NA
v_call: TRBV7-7
j_call: TRBJ2-5
cdr3_aa: CASSLASWRETQYF
cdr3_nt: TGTGCTAGCAGCTTAGCGTCCTGGAGGGAGACCCAGTACTTC

clone_size: NA
d_call: NA
v_call: TRBV7-9
j_call: TRBJ1-5
cdr3_aa: CASSLANQPQHF
cdr3_nt: TGTGCCAGCAGCTTAGCAAATCAGCCCCAGCATTTT

clone_size: few
d_call: NA
v_call: TRBV9
j_call: TRBJ2-1
cdr3_aa: CASSESDSSYNEQFF
cdr3_nt: TGTGCCAGCAGTGAGAGCGACTCCTCCTACAATGAGCAGTTCTTC

clone_size: NA
d_call: TRBD1
v_call: TRBV7-9
j_call: TRBJ2-7
cdr3_aa: CASSPTGTGGAYYEQYF
cdr3_nt: TGTGCCAGCAGCCCAACCGGGACAGGGGGCGCGTACTACGAGCAGTACTTC